This T cell receptor beta chain was documented in a study of blood T cell repertoires in COVID-19 (dated by TCRdb to 2018 to 2021). The study in broad terms: Samples covering the acute and convalescent phases of COVID-19 were provided by collaborators in the United States, Italy and Spain. The material from the prospective study consisted of cDNA or gDNA derived from T cells, B-cell-depleted T cells, or PBMCs. Subjects who had been exposed to COVID-19, were actively infected with it, or had recovered from it provided the deeply sampled blood TCRbeta repertoires that made up the dataset. The repertoires were released in a freely available public database meant as a resource for research on the immune response to SARS-CoV-2. Samples were obtained from the ongoing ImmuneRACE study (first 160 participants) and from about 1,300 subjects provided by 6 global collaborators. Sample metadata almost always included a de-identified subject ID, COVID-19 status, age in years and sex. HLA class I and class II types, where available, came from metadata supplied by the sample provider rather than from assay-based typing. Overall study outcomes, separate from this receptor: The quantity of clinical and demographic metadata differed by source and by participant and was supplied without curation.

Each collaborating institution followed its own protocols to collect whole blood in K2EDTA tubes. Collaborator samples were shipped for TCRbeta analysis as frozen whole blood, isolated PBMCs, or DNA extracted from either sample type. In the case of this clone: What this receptor recognizes is not known. Per-base qualities were not stored, and no clone one base away is much larger.

CDR1 and CDR2 are drawn from the germline V gene: MNHEY, SVGAGI. V loses 0 bases at its end and J loses 10 bases; junction bases beyond the gene matches: 8. The CDR3 numbers 16 residues from cysteine through phenylalanine. The sequence is cut down to CDR3 DNA, 48 bases in frame from base 1. TCRbeta CDR3 regions were amplified from genomic DNA using the immunoSEQ Assay, a bias-controlled multiplex PCR. The study's processing was this. Within the assay, amplification of reference gene primers was used to estimate how many nucleated cells each sample contained. To quantify the absolute abundance of each unique TCRbeta CDR3 rearrangement, sequence reads were collapsed and filtered. Productive Simpson clonality was computed per sample as the square root of Simpson's diversity index over productive rearrangements. Here the immuneACCESS table is served through TCRdb, limited to in-frame sequences with V and J called. Missing clones are a known gap in these copies; in checked studies unresolved V genes cover under half, and the rest lacks a known reason. V and J calls and clone size are copied from that table; D and trimming were computed from the DNA. The sample table contains over 85,000 clones; only one count was recorded for approximately 86% of them. The ten largest clonotypes hold about 7.6% of the sample.

Sequences were obtained from peripheral blood. The sequence was collected from a woman in her 70s with acute or convalescent COVID-19. The V and J segments used are TRBV6-5 and TRBJ2-1; 11 nucleotides in the junction match TRBD2. The CDR3 in this case is CASSYSGSGGAWEQFF. The DNA sequence is as follows: TGTGCCAGCAGTTACTCGGGTAGCGGGGGGGCATGGGAGCAGTTCTTC.